The clone carrying this T cell receptor beta chain has a handful of counts. V shed 5 bases and J 5 bases; nucleotides not matched to a gene: 7. The germline V gene has CDR1 SGHRS and CDR2 YFSETQ. CDR3 size: 14 residues. The data were taken from a study of blood T cells in healthy people across ages. The second PCR ran roughly 6 to 11 cycles with a sample-barcoded 5' primer and J-beta primers. TCRdb re-called the 5' RACE reads with MiXCR, one entry per CDR3 protein. The data hold some 850,000 distinct CDR3 sequences, with under 30% observed a single time. This sample was shared with a second study, whose subject was T cells of mothers and their children. This second study says: It was found that thymic selection shapes TCR recombination output similarly in related and unrelated pairs.

The sequence was collected from a boy between 10 and 17 years old in good health. The chain links TRBV5-1 to TRBJ2-5; 9 bases line up with TRBD1. Sample: blood. CDR3 amino acids: CASRMGTGSETQYF. CDR3 in DNA: TGCGCCAGCAGAATGGGGACAGGGTCGGAGACCCAGTACTTC.